What follows are 6 T cell receptor beta chains derived from one specimen sequenced in a study of Ad26.COV2.S vaccination and SARS-CoV-2 variants listed by TCRdb under 2021. Receptor libraries were prepared by the immunoSEQ multiplex PCR assay. Here the immuneACCESS table is served through TCRdb, limited to in-frame sequences with V and J called. Missing clones are a known gap in these copies; in checked studies unresolved V genes cover under half, and the rest lacks a known reason. This sample has about 320,000 clones in its table, and around 83% of those were observed once. 1.5% to 2% of the sample is taken by the ten largest. The label giving this sample's treatment or condition can be read as: roughly 20 received Ad26.COV2.S at low or high dose, single or two shots; 5 received placebo; per-sample allocation not given. Repertoires of vaccine and placebo recipients were sequenced from samples collected on day 63 after the first injection.

The sequencing used peripheral blood, collected in a trial of Ad26.COV2.S vaccine versus placebo. The receptors were sampled from a person between 18 and 59 years old who received the Ad26.COV2.S COVID-19 vaccine or a placebo.

This clone has more than one count but fewer than ten. CDR3: CAISSGQGTAEQYF. The CDR3 DNA reads TGTGCCATCAGCTCGGGACAGGGGACCGCCGAGCAGTACTTC. The V gene is TRBV10-3, the J gene TRBJ2-7; 10 bases line up with TRBD1. The CDR3 has 14 residues. Germline V gene lookup returns CDR1 ENHRY and CDR2 SYGVKD. V lost 6 bases to trimming and J lost 6 bases; unmatched junction nucleotides: 8.

The rearrangement links TRBV7-9 to TRBJ2-3, with unresolved D. Deletions cut 4 bases from V and 3 bases from J, with 11 bases between. Germline-derived CDR1 and CDR2 are SEHNR and FQNEAQ (reference sequence). CDR3 length: 14 residues. The CDR3 region is CASSSLTHTDTQYF. CDR3 nucleotides: TGTGCCAGCAGCTCCCTGACTCATACAGATACGCAGTATTTT. Variable domain in full (rest from reference TRBV7-9 and TRBJ2-3): DTGVSQNPRHKITKRGQNVTFRCDPISEHNRLYWYRQTLGQGPEFLTYFQNEAQLEKSRLLSDRFSAERPKGSFSTLEIQRTEQGDSAMYLCASSSLTHTDTQYFGPGTRLTVL.

This chain joins TRBV4-2 and TRBJ1-2; no firm D call. This CDR3 has 13 residues. Germline CDR1 reads LGHNA; CDR2 reads YNFKEQ. Deletions cut 0 bases from V and 4 bases from J, with 6 bases between. This CDR3 is CASSQDGPYGYTF. In nucleotides, the CDR3 is TGTGCCAGCAGCCAAGATGGACCCTATGGCTACACCTTC.

The chain links TRBV3-1 (or the pseudogene TRBV3-2) to TRBJ1-6, with 8 bases identical to TRBD1. CDR1 LGHDT and CDR2 YNNKEL come from the germline V gene (reference sequence). The CDR3 extends over 15 amino acids. V lost 6 bases to trimming and J lost 7 bases; unmatched junction nucleotides: 8. CDR3 loop: CASRVGTGRNSPLHF. The CDR3 DNA is TGTGCCAGCAGGGTCGGGACAGGTAGAAATTCACCCCTCCACTTT.

The sample holds one count of this clone. The chain couples TRBV6-6 to TRBJ1-2; 12 bases match TRBD1. The germline V gene has CDR1 MNHNY and CDR2 SVGAGI (reference sequence). V was pared by 7 bases and J by 4 bases, with 4 bases of the junction left unmatched. The CDR3 consists of 14 residues. CDR3 residues: CASTGTGGSYGYTF. CDR3 in DNA: TGTGCCAGCACCGGGACAGGGGGCAGCTATGGCTACACCTTC.

V gene TRBV3-1 (or the pseudogene TRBV3-2) combines with J gene TRBJ1-4; TRBD1 is a possible D gene (5 bases). CDR1 is LGHDT and CDR2 is YNNKEL in the germline V gene (reference sequence). Trimming removed 2 bases at V and 5 bases at J, with 9 bases between. CDR3 size: 14 residues. The CDR3 bases are TGTGCCAGCAGCCAACGACGGGACAATGAAAAACTGTTTTTT. This translates into CASSQRRDNEKLFF.